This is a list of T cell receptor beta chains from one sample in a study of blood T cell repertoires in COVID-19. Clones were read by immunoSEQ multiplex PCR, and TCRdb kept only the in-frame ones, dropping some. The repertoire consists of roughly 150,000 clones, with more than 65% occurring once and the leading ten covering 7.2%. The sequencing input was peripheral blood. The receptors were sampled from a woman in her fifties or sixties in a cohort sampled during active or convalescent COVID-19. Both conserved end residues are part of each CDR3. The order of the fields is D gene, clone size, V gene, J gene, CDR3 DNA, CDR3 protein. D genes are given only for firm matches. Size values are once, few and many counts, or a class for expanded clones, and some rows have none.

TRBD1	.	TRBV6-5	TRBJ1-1	TGTGCCAGCAGGATGACAGGGGGCGACACTGAAGCTTTCTTT	CASRMTGGDTEAFF
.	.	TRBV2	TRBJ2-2	TGTGCCAGCAAGGCAACAGAGAACACCGGGGAGCTGTTTTTT	CASKATENTGELFF
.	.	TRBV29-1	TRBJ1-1	TGCAGCGTTGAACACGCGACACCTAACACTGAAGCTTTCTTT	CSVEHATPNTEAFF
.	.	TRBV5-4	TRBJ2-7	TGTGCCAGCAGCTTGGACAGGGAGTCCTACGAGCAGTACTTC	CASSLDRESYEQYF
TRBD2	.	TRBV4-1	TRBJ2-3	TGCGCCAGCAGCCATAGCGGGGGGAGGGCAGATACGCAGTATTTT	CASSHSGGRADTQYF
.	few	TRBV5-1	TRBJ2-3	TGCGCCAGCAGCTTGGCGATGGTTGCGACAGATACGCAGTATTTT	CASSLAMVATDTQYF
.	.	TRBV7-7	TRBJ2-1	TGTGCTAGCAGCTTCGGACTTCCACCCTACAATGAGCAGTTCTTC	CASSFGLPPYNEQFF
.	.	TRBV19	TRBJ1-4	TGTGCCAGTAGTAGGCTAGGGGCGGAAAAACTGTTTTTT	CASSRLGAEKLFF
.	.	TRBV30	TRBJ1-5	TGTGCCTGGGACTCAGGGGAGAATCAGCCCCAGCATTTT	CAWDSGENQPQHF
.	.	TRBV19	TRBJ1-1	TGTGCCAGTAGTCCTACCCGCACTGAAGCTTTCTTT	CASSPTRTEAFF
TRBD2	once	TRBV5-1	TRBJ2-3	TGCGCCAGCAGCTTAGGTTTTGCGGGGGGACCGAGGAGCACAGATACGCAGTATTTT	CASSLGFAGGPRSTDTQYF
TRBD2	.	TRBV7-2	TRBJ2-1	TGTGCCAGCAGCTTACGGTTGACCAGCGGGGGGGCCAATGAGCAGTTCTTC	CASSLRLTSGGANEQFF
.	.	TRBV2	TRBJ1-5	TGTGCCAGCAGTGACGCCCTTAGCCAGCCCCAGCATTTT	CASSDALSQPQHF
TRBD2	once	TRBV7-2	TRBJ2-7	TGTGCCAGCAGCTTCTCTAGCGGGGAGCCTTACGAGCAGTACTTC	CASSFSSGEPYEQYF
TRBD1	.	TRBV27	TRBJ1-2	TGTGCCAGCAGTCCTTCGACAGGGATAGGTGGCTACACCTTC	CASSPSTGIGGYTF
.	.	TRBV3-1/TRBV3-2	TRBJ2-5	TGTGCCAGCAGCCAAGGGGACTTCCAAGAGACCCAGTACTTC	CASSQGDFQETQYF
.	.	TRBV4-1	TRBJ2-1	TGCGCCAGCAGCCATGCTCGAATTAGCTCCTACAATGAGCAGTTCTTC	CASSHARISSYNEQFF
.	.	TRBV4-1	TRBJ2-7	TGCGCCAGCAGCCAAGAACTCCGTTTTGGTTGGGAGCAGTACTTC	CASSQELRFGWEQYF
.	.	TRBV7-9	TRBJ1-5	TGTGCCAGCAGTACAGGGCCGGAGCCCCAGCATTTT	CASSTGPEPQHF
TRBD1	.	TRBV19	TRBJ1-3	TGTGCCAGTAGGGGACTGGGACAGCATGTCTCTGGAAACACCATATATTTT	CASRGLGQHVSGNTIYF
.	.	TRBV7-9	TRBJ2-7	TGTGCCAGCAGCTTAGCCTTGGGGGGGCCCGGCTACGAGCAGTACTTC	CASSLALGGPGYEQYF
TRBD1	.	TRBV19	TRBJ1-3	TGTGCCAGTAGTGAGGGACAGGGAAACACCATATATTTT	CASSEGQGNTIYF
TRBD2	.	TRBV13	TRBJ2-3	TGTGCCAGCAGCTTAGTGGTACTAGCGGGGGCTGGAACGCAGTATTTT	CASSLVVLAGAGTQYF
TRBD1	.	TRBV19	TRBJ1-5	TGTGCCAGTAGCGAGACAGGGGACTATAGCAATCAGCCCCAGCATTTT	CASSETGDYSNQPQHF
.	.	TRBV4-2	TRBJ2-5	TGTGCCAGCAGCCAAGAAAAACTAGCTAGGGCGGGGACCCAGTACTTC	CASSQEKLARAGTQYF
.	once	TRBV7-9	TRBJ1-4	TGTGCCAGCAGCTTAGCGGGGAGAACTAATGAAAAACTGTTTTTT	CASSLAGRTNEKLFF
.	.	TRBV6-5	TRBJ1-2	TGTGCCAGCAGTTCCTTTACAGGGAACGGCTACACCTTC	CASSSFTGNGYTF
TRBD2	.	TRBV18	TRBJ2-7	TGTGCCAGCTCAGGCTCTTCGGGGGGAGGGGAGGTCTACGAGCAGTACTTC	CASSGSSGGGEVYEQYF
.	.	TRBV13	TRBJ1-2	TGTGCCAGCAGCTTAGAGCGGGGGCGCGACGGCTACACCTTC	CASSLERGRDGYTF
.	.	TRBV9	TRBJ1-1	TGTGCCAGCAGCGACCTACAGGGCTCTGAAGCTTTCTTT	CASSDLQGSEAFF
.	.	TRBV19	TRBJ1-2	TGTGCCAGTAGTGGCCGACTGATAAACTATGGCTACACCTTC	CASSGRLINYGYTF
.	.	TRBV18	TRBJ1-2	TGTGCCAGCTCACAGGGGCTGATAGAGGGCTACACCTTC	CASSQGLIEGYTF
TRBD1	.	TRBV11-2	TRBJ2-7	TGTGCCAGCAGCTTGCGCGGGACAGGGGACTACGAGCAGTACTTC	CASSLRGTGDYEQYF
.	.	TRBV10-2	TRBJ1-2	TGCGCCAGCAGCCGTACAGGGTCTGGCTACACCTTC	CASSRTGSGYTF
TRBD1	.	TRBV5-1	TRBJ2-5	TGCGCCAGCAGCTTAGGACAGGGAGCCAACCAAGAGACCCAGTACTTC	CASSLGQGANQETQYF
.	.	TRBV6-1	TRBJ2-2	TGTGCCAGCAGTGAATTACCAGGGGCTGCGAACACCGGGGAGCTGTTTTTT	CASSELPGAANTGELFF
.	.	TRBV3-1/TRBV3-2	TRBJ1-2	TGTGCCAGCAGCCTTGGGGCGGCAAACTATGGCTACACCTTC	CASSLGAANYGYTF
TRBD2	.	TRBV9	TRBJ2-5	TGTGCCAGCAGCATGAAGCCGGGACTAGGGCTGGAGACCCAGTACTTC	CASSMKPGLGLETQYF
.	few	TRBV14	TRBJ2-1	TGTGCCAGCAGCCAAGAGGCAGGAGGGTACAATGAGCAGTTCTTC	CASSQEAGGYNEQFF
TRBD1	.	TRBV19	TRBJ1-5	TGTGCCAGTAGGCCGACAGGGGGCAATCAGCCCCAGCATTTT	CASRPTGGNQPQHF
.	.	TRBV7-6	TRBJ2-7	TGTGCCAGCAGCTTAGGTTCGGGGGGCCCGAACTCCTACGAGCAGTACTTC	CASSLGSGGPNSYEQYF
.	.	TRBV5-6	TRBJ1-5	TGTGCCAGCAGCTTGAGGGGGTGGAAGAAGTCCCAGCATTTT	CASSLRGWKKSQHF